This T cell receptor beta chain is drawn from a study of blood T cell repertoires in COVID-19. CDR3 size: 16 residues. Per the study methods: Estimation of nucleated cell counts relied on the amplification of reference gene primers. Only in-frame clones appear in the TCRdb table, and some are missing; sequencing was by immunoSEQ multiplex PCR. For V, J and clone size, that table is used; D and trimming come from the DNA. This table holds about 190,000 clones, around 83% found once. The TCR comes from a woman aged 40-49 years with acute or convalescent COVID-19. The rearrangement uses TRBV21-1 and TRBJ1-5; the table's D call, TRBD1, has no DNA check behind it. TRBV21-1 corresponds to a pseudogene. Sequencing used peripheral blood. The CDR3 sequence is CASSRGLGARKQPQHF. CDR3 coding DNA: TGTGCCAGCAGCAGAGGGTTGGGGGCTCGGAAACAGCCCCAGCATTTT.